The source of this TCR beta chain is a study of cytomegalovirus exposure and HLA in healthy donors. PCR employed 60 Vbeta and 13 Jbeta primers. Data came from immunoSEQ multiplex PCR; TCRdb stores just in-frame clones and leaves some out. The sample contains about 100,000 clones, 84% of which appear only once. Broader study findings: Later analysis indicated greater clonal expansion among HLA-associated TCR beta chains than among equally common other chains. Researchers catalogued roughly 150 TCR beta chains as cytomegalovirus-associated.

Notes on this clone: As yet, its antigen is unknown.

The CDR3 totals 12 residues. In germline, CDR1 is SGHAT, CDR2 FQNNGV. The chain combines TRBV11-2 with TRBJ2-5; D remains unclear. The J call is in doubt because the DNA end fits TRBJ2-7 better. The sequence derives from a woman between 18 and 29 years old in good health and CMV-seronegative. Sample: PBMCs. The CDR3 region has the DNA TGTGCCAGCAGCTTAGGCTACCTCGAGCAGTACTTC. Its translation: CASSLGYLEQYF.